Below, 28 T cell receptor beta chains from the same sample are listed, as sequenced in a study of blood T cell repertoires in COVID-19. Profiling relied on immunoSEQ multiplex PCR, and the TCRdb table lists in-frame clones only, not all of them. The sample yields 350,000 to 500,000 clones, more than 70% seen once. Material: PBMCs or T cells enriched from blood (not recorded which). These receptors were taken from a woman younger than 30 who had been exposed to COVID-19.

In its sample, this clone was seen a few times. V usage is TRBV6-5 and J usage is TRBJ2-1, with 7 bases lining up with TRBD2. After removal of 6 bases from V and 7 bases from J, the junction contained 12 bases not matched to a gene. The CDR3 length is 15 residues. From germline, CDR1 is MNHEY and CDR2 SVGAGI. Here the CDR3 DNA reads TGTGCCAGCAGACGACTGGCTAGCGGAGGGAATGAGCAGTTCTTC. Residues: CASRRLASGGNEQFF.

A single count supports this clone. CDR3 region: CAISESDTYGYTF. CDR3 bases: TGTGCCATCAGTGAGTCAGACACCTATGGCTACACCTTC. The chain links TRBV10-3 to TRBJ1-2; D call uncertain. There are 13 residues in the CDR3. The ends were cut back, 0 bases at V and 4 bases at J, with 6 bases in the middle. The germline gives CDR1 ENHRY, CDR2 SYGVKD.

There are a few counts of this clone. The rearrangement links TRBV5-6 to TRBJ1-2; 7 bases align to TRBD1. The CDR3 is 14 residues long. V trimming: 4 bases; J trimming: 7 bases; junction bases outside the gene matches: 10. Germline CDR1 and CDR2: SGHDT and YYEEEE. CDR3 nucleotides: TGTGCCAGCAGCCCGACAGACAGGGTACCTGGCTACACCTTC. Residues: CASSPTDRVPGYTF.

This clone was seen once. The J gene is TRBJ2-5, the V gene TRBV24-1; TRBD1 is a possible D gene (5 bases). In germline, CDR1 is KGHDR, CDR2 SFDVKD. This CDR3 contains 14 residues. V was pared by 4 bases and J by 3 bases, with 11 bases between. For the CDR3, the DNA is TGTGCCACCAGTGAACAGGCGGTAAAAGAGACCCAGTACTTC. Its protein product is CATSEQAVKETQYF.

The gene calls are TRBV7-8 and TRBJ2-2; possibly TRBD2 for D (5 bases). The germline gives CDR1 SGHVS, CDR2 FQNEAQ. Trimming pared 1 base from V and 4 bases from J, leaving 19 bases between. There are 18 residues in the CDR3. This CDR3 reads CASSLVGISQLSTGELFF. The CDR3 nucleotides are TGTGCCAGCAGCTTAGTCGGGATTTCGCAGTTGAGCACCGGGGAGCTGTTTTTT. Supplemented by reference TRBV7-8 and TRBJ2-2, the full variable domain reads GAGVSQSPRYKVAKRGQDVALRCDPISGHVSLFWYQQALGQGPEFLTYFQNEAQLDKSGLPSDRFFAERPEGSVSTLKIQRTQQEDSAVYLCASSLVGISQLSTGELFFGEGSRLTVL.

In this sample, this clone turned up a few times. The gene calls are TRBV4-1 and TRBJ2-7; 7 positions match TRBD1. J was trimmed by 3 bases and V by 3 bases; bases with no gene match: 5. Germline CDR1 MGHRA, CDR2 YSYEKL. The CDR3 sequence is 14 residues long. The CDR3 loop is CASSQGTAHYEQYF. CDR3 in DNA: TGCGCCAGCAGCCAGGGGACAGCTCACTACGAGCAGTACTTC.

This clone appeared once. The CDR3 reads CASSPQAPIQYF. DNA for the CDR3: TGTGCCAGCAGCCCCCAAGCCCCCATTCAGTACTTC. V usage is TRBV4-2 and J usage is TRBJ2-4; D is ambiguous. The CDR3 is 12 amino acids. Germline CDR1 is LGHNA and CDR2 is YNFKEQ. With 4 bases removed from V and 9 bases from J, the gap between germline ends came to 10 bases.

CDR3 DNA sequence: TGTGCCAGTAGCCTCCAATCGGAGCGGAGCGAGCAGTACTTC. Its translation is CASSLQSERSEQYF. J is TRBJ2-7 and V is TRBV19; possible D gene TRBD2, 5 bases. Germline assignment: CDR1 LNHDA and CDR2 SQIVND (reference sequence). The ends were cut back, 6 bases at V and 6 bases at J, with 18 bases in the middle. The CDR3 sequence is 14 residues long.

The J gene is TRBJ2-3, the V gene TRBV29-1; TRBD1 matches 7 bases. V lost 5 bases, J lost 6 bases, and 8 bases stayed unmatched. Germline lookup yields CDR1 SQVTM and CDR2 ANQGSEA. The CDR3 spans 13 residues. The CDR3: CSVRETGLDTQYF. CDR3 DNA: TGCAGCGTTAGAGAGACAGGGCTGGATACGCAGTATTTT.

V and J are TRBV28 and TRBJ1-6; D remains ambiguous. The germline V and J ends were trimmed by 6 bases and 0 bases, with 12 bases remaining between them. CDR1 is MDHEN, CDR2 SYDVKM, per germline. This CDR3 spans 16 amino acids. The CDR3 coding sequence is TGTGCCAGCAGCGCTCCGACAAGCTCCTATAATTCACCCCTCCACTTT. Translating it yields CASSAPTSSYNSPLHF. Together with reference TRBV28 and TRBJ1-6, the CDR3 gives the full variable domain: DVKVTQSSRYLVKRTGEKVFLECVQDMDHENMFWYRQDPGLGLRLIYFSYDVKMKEKGDIPEGYSVSREKKERFSLILESASTNQTSMYLCASSAPTSSYNSPLHFGNGTRLTVT.

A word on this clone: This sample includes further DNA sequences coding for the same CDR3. Here the CDR3 reads CASSQEPGSTEAFF. The CDR3 DNA follows: TGTGCCAGCAGCCAAGAACCGGGGTCCACTGAAGCTTTCTTT. This chain joins TRBV3-1 (or the pseudogene TRBV3-2) and TRBJ1-1; D is unclear. Germline V gene sequence: CDR1 LGHDT, CDR2 YNNKEL (reference sequence). Trimming cost V 0 bases and J 4 bases, with 9 bases left between them. The CDR3 totals 14 residues.

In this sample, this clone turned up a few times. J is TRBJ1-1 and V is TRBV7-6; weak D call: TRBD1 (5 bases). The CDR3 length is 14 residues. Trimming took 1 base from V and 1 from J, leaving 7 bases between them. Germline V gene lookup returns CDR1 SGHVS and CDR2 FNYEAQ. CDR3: CASSLGGRNTEAFF. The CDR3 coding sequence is TGTGCCAGCAGCTTAGGGGGCAGGAACACTGAAGCTTTCTTT.

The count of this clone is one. CDR3 DNA: TGTGCCAGCAGCTTTCTGATTGGACTATCCGCCGGGGAGCTGTTTTTT. Encoded protein: CASSFLIGLSAGELFF. This sequence joins TRBV7-9 and TRBJ2-2; tentative D call: TRBD2 (6 bases). The V gene's germline CDR1 is SEHNR and CDR2 FQNEAQ (reference sequence). The CDR3 runs to 16 residues. V was cut by 3 bases and J by 6 bases, with 17 bases left in between.

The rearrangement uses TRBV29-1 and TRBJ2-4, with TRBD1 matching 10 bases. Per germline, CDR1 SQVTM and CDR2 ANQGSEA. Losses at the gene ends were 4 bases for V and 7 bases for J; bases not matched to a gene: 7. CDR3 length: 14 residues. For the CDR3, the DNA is TGCAGCGTTGGAGGCGGGACAGGGGCGAACATTCAGTACTTC. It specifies CSVGGGTGANIQYF.

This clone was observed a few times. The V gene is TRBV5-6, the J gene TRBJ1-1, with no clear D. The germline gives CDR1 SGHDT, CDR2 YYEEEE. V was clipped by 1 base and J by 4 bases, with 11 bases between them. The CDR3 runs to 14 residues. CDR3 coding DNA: TGTGCCAGCAGCTTGCCCCACAGAGCCACTGAAGCTTTCTTT. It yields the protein CASSLPHRATEAFF. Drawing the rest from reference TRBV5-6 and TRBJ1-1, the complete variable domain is DAGVTQSPTHLIKTRGQQVTLRCSPKSGHDTVSWYQQALGQGPQFIFQYYEEEERQRGNFPDRFSGHQFPNYSSELNVNALLLGDSALYLCASSLPHRATEAFFGQGTRLTVV.

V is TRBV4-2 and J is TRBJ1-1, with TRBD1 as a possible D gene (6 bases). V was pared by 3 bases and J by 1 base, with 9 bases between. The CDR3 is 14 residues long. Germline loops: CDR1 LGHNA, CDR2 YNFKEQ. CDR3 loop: CASSQTGKNTEAFF. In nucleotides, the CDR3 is TGTGCCAGCAGCCAGACAGGTAAGAACACTGAAGCTTTCTTT.

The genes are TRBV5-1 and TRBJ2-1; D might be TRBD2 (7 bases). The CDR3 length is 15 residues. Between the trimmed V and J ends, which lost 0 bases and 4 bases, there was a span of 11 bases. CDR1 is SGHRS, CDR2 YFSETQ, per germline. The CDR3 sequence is CASSLGGGSYNEQFF. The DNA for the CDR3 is TGCGCCAGCAGCTTGGGCGGGGGCTCTTACAATGAGCAGTTCTTC.

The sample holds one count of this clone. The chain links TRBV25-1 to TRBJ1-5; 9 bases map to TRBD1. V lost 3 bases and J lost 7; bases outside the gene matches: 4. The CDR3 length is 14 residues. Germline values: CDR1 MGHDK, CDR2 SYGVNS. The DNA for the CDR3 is TGTGCCAGCAGTGACGGGACAGGGAGACAGCCCCAGCATTTT. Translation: CASSDGTGRQPQHF.

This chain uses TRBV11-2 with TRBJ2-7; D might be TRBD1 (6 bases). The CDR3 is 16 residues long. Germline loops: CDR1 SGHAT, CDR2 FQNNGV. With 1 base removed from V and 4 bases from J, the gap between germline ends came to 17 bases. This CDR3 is CASSLVGGAGRYEQYF. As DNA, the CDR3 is TGTGCCAGCAGCTTAGTTGGGGGCGCAGGGCGGTACGAGCAGTACTTC. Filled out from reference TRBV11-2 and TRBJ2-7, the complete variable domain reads EAGVAQSPRYKIIEKRQSVAFWCNPISGHATLYWYQQILGQGPKLLIQFQNNGVVDDSQLPKDRFSAERLKGVDSTLKIQPAKLEDSAVYLCASSLVGGAGRYEQYFGPGTRLTVT.

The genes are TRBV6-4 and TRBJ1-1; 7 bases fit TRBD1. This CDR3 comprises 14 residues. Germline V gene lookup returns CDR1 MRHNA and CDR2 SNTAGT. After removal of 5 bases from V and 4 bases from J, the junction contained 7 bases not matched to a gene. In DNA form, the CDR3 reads TGTGCCAGCAGTCCGGGACAGAGGAGCACTGAAGCTTTCTTT. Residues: CASSPGQRSTEAFF.

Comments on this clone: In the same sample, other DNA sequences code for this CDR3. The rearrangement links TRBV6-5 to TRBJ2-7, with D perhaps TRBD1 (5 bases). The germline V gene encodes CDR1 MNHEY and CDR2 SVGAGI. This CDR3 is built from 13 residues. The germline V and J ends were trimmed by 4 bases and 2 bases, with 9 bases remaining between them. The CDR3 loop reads CASSSAGPYEQYF. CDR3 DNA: TGTGCCAGCAGTTCCGCAGGGCCCTACGAGCAGTACTTC.

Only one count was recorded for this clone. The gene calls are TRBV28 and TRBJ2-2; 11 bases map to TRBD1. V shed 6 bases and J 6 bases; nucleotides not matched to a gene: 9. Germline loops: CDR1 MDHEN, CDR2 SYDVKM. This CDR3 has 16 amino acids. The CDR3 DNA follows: TGTGCCAGCAGGGTTACCGGGACAGGGGGGTCCGGGGAGCTGTTTTTT. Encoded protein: CASRVTGTGGSGELFF.

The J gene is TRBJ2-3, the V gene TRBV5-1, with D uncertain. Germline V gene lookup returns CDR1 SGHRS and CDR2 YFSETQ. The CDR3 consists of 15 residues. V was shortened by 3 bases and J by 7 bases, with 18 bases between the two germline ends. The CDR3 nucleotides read TGCGCCAGCAGCTCTGTAGCTGACCCGGTAAATACGCAGTATTTT. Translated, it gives CASSSVADPVNTQYF.

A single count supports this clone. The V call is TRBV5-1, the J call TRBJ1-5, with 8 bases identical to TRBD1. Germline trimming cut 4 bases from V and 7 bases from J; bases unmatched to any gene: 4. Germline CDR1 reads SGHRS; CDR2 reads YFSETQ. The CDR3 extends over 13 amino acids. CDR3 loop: CASSEGQEQPQHF. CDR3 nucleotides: TGCGCCAGCAGCGAGGGACAGGAGCAGCCCCAGCATTTT.

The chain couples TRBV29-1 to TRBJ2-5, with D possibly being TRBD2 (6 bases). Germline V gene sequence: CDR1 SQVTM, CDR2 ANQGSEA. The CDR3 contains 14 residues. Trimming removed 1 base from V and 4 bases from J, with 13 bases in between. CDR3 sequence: CSVEVVAVGETQYF. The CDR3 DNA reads TGCAGCGTTGAAGTTGTAGCGGTGGGAGAGACCCAGTACTTC.

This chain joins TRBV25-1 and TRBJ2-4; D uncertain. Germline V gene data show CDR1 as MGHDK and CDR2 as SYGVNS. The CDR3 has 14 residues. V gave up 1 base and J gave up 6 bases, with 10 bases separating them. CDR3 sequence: CASSELYGSNIQYF. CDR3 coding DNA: TGTGCCAGCAGTGAATTATACGGTTCAAACATTCAGTACTTC.

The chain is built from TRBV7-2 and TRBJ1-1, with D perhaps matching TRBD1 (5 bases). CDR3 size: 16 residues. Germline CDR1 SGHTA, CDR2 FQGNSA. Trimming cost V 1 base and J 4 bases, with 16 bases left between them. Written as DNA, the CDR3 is TGTGCCAGCAGCTTAGTACCCCTCAGGGTGGGCACTGAAGCTTTCTTT. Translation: CASSLVPLRVGTEAFF.

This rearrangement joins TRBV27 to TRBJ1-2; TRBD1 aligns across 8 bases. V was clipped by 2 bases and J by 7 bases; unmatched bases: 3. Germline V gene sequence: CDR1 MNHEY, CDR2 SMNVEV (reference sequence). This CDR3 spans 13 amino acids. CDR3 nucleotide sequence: TGTGCCAGCAGTTTAAACAGGGGGTTTGGCTACACCTTC. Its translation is CASSLNRGFGYTF.